This T cell receptor beta chain was sequenced in a study of cytomegalovirus exposure and HLA in healthy donors. Study-level findings and limits: Only CMV serostatus was available as immune exposure information.

The PCR ran on 60 Vbeta and 13 Jbeta primers. The repertoire was sequenced with immunoSEQ multiplex PCR; TCRdb's copy has only in-frame clones and lacks some. The listing records under 60,000 clones. The germline CDR1 and CDR2 sequences are SGDLS and YYNGEE. The CDR3 runs to 15 residues. V lost 0 bases, J lost 2 bases, and 3 bases stayed unmatched. On this clone: Its target is not known.

The chain employs TRBV9 and TRBJ2-5, with 8 bases identical to TRBD2. This TCR came from a woman between 25 and 40 years old in good health and CMV-seropositive. The specimen sequenced was PBMCs. CDR3 loop: CASSVGPGGQETQYF. The CDR3 DNA is TGTGCCAGCAGCGTAGGACCGGGAGGGCAAGAGACCCAGTACTTC.